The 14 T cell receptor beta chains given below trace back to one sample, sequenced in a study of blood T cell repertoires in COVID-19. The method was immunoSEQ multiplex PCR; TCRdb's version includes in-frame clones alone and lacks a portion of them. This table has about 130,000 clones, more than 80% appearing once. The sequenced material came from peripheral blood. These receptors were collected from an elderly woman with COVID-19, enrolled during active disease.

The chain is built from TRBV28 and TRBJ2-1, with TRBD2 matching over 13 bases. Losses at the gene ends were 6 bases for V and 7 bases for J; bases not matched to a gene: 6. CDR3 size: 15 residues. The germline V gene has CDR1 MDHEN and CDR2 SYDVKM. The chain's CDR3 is CASRTGTSGTNEQFF. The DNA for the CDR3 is TGTGCCAGCAGGACCGGGACTAGCGGGACGAATGAGCAGTTCTTC.

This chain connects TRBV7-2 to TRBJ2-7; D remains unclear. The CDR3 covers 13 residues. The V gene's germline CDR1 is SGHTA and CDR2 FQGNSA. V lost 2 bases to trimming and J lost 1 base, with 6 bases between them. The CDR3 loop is CASSLRVSYEQYF. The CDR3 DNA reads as TGTGCCAGCAGCTTAAGAGTATCCTACGAGCAGTACTTC.

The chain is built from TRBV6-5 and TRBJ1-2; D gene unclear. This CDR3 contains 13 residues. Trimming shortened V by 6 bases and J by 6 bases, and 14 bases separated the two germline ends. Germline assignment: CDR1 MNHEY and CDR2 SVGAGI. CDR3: CASRINSVNGYTF. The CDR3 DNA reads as TGTGCCAGCAGGATAAACAGTGTTAATGGCTACACCTTC.

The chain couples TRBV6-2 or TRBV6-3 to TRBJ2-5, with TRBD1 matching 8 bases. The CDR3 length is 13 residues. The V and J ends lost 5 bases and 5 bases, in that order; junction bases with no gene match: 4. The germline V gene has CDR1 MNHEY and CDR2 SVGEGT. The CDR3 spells CASSQGAGETQYF. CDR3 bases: TGTGCCAGCAGTCAGGGGGCGGGGGAGACCCAGTACTTC.

The CDR3 here is CASSGTGGWGTGELFF. CDR3 sequence (DNA): TGTGCCAGCAGTGGAACAGGGGGCTGGGGAACCGGGGAGCTGTTTTTT. The V call is TRBV2, the J call TRBJ2-2; 9 bases match TRBD1. Germline V gene lookup returns CDR1 SNHLY and CDR2 FYNNEI. The CDR3 consists of 16 residues. The J segment lost 5 bases and the V segment lost 4 bases, leaving 8 bases of the junction unmatched. The full variable domain, rest sourced from reference TRBV2 and TRBJ2-2, is EPEVTQTPSHQVTQMGQEVILRCVPISNHLYFYWYRQILGQKVEFLVSFYNNEISEKSEIFDDQFSVERPDGSNFTLKIRSTKLEDSAMYFCASSGTGGWGTGELFFGEGSRLTVL.

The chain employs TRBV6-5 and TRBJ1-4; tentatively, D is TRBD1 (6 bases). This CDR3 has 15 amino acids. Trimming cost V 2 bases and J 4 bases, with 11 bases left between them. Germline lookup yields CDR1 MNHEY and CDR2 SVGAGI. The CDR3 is CASSYRQVDNEKLFF. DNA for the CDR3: TGTGCCAGCAGTTACCGACAGGTGGATAATGAAAAACTGTTTTTT.

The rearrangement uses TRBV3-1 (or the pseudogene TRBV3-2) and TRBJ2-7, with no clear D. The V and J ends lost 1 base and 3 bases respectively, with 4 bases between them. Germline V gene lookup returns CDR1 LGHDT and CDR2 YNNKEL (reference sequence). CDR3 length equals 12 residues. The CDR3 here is CASSQGLYEQYF. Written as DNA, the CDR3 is TGTGCCAGCAGCCAAGGACTCTACGAGCAGTACTTC.

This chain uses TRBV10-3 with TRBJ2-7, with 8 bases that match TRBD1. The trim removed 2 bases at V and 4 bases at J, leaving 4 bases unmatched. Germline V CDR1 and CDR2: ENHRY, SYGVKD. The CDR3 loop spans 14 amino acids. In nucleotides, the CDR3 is TGTGCCATCAGTGAGGGACAGGGACCATACGAGCAGTACTTC. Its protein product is CAISEGQGPYEQYF.

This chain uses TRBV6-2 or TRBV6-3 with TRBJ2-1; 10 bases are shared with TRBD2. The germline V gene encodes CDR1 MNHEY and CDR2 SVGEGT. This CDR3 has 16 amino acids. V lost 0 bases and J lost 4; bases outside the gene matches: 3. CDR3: CASSYSPSGRYNEQFF. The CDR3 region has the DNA TGTGCCAGCAGTTACTCCCCTAGCGGGAGATACAATGAGCAGTTCTTC.

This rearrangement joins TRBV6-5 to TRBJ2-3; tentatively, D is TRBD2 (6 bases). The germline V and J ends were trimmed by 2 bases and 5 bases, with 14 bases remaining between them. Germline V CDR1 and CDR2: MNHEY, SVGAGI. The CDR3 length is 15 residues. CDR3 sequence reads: CASSYGGTSKDTQYF. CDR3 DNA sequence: TGTGCCAGCAGTTACGGGGGGACTTCGAAAGATACGCAGTATTTT.

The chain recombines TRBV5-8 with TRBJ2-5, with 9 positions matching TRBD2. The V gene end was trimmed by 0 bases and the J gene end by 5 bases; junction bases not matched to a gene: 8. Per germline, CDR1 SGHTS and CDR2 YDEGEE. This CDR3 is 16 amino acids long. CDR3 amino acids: CASSLAVAGAAETQYF. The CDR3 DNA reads TGTGCCAGCAGCTTGGCGGTAGCGGGAGCGGCGGAGACCCAGTACTTC. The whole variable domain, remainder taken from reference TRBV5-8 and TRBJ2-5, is EAGVTQSPTHLIKTRGQQATLRCSPISGHTSVYWYQQALGLGLQFLLWYDEGEERNRGNFPPRFSGRQFPNYSSELNVNALELEDSALYLCASSLAVAGAAETQYFGPGTRLLVL.

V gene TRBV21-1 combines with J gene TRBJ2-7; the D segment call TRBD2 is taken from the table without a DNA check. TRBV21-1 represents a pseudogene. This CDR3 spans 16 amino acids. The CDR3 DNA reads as TGTGCCAGCAGCAAAGGGGTCAGTAGCCTTGAAAACGAGCAGTACTTC. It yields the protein CASSKGVSSLENEQYF.

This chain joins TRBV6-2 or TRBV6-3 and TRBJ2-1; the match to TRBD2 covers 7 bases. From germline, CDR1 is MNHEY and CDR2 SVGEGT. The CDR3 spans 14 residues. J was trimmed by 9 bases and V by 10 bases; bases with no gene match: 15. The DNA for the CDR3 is TGTGCCATCCGCCCCCGGCGGGAGATTGGTGAGCAGTTCTTC. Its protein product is CAIRPRREIGEQFF.

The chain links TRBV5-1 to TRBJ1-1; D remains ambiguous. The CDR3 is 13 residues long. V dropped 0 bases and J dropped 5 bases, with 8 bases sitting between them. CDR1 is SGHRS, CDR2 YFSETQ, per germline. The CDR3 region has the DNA TGCGCCAGCAGCTTGGCCGCGAGGACTGAAGCTTTCTTT. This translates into CASSLAARTEAFF.